This T cell receptor (beta chain) was identified during a study of blood T cell repertoires in COVID-19. Authors' data handling: Nucleated cell counts were estimated from reference gene primer amplification. Profiled with immunoSEQ multiplex PCR; TCRdb holds only in-frame clones, not every one. That table gives V, J and clone size, and the DNA gave D and trimming. The repertoire holds around 260,000 clones, with roughly four fifths as singletons. The CDR3 consists of 13 residues. Germline CDR1 and CDR2: MDHEN and SYDVKM. V dropped 6 bases and J dropped 7 bases, with 13 bases sitting between them. The source material was peripheral blood. The chain couples TRBV28 to TRBJ1-5, with a tentative D call TRBD1 (6 bases). This sequence originates from a woman in her fifties or sixties who had recovered from COVID-19. The CDR3 protein is CASRTGIGQPQHF. The CDR3 DNA sequence: TGTGCCAGCAGAACAGGGATCGGACAGCCCCAGCATTTT.